This T cell receptor beta chain derives from a study of metastatic and nonmetastatic thyroid tumors. About the study: Repertoires from blood and tumor or nodule tissue of malignant and benign thyroid patients were compared.

The CDR3 has 16 residues. Trimming pared 1 base from V and 0 bases from J, leaving 9 bases between. Germline V CDR1 and CDR2: MNHNS, SASEGT. The authors' processing: Using the CDR3 differences seen across clinicopathological groups, the authors built a distant-metastasis classifier for papillary thyroid cancer, which was meant to discriminate distant-metastatic patients. TCRdb redid the clone calls on the PCR reads using MiXCR. The V and J calls here are based on TCRdb, not the publication. The profile shows tens of thousands of clones, roughly 18% of them singletons. For this clone: Its antigen is currently unknown.

No patient had received any treatment before thyroid surgery. Findings and limits, study-wide: The study reportedly found significantly higher TCR beta diversity in malignant thyroid tumors than benign nodules, in blood and tumor.

The sequenced sample was blood. The rearrangement links TRBV6-1 to TRBJ2-2; D gene unclear. This TCR derives from a female donor with papillary thyroid cancer or a benign thyroid nodule (not recorded which). Some clones in this sample may be carry-over from other donors' samples. The CDR3 nucleotides are TGTGCCAGCAGTGAAGATGTTTATACGAACACCGGGGAGCTGTTTTTT. It specifies CASSEDVYTNTGELFF.